These 15 T cell receptor beta chains were sequenced from one sample in a study of T-cell memory formation after mild COVID-19. TCRdb ran MiXCR on the 5' RACE reads and lists one entry per CDR3 protein. In the table there are around 83,000 distinct CDR3 sequences, around 25% of which are singletons. The sample comprised PBMCs or a T cell subset sorted from them (not recorded which). The receptors come from a young man who had mild COVID-19 (a few samples of this study predate the infection). Cell type and time point are not known.

The CDR3 DNA sequence: TGTGCCAGCAGGGCACCCTCGGAGAGTAGGGCTGAAGCTTTCTTT. Its protein is CASRAPSESRAEAFF. The chain uses TRBV9 and TRBJ1-1; D uncertain. Trimming shortened V by 5 bases and J by 6 bases, and 20 bases separated the two germline ends. The CDR3 has 15 residues. CDR1 is SGDLS and CDR2 is YYNGEE in the germline V gene.

The chain recombines TRBV5-1 with TRBJ2-1; D gene unclear. V shed 4 bases and J shed 0 bases, with 14 bases lying between them. Looked up from germline, CDR1 is SGHRS and CDR2 is YFSETQ. CDR3 length equals 16 residues. The CDR3 loop is CASSLTSDRSYNEQFF. As DNA, the CDR3 is TGCGCCAGCAGCCTTACCAGCGATCGCTCCTACAATGAGCAGTTCTTC.

This sequence joins TRBV7-9 and TRBJ2-3, with TRBD1 as a possible D gene (7 bases). This CDR3 has 16 residues. The ends were cut back, 7 bases at V and 4 bases at J, with 21 bases in the middle. CDR1 and CDR2 (germline): SEHNR, FQNEAQ (reference sequence). CDR3 DNA sequence: TGTGCCAGCACAAACACCCCAGGAGGGGGCTCAGATACGCAGTATTTT. Amino acid sequence: CASTNTPGGGSDTQYF.

This clonotype was counted many times. V gene TRBV5-1 combines with J gene TRBJ2-2, with a tentative D call TRBD1 (5 bases). The CDR3 sequence is 15 residues long. The V gene's germline CDR1 is SGHRS and CDR2 YFSETQ. Between the trimmed V and J ends, which lost 0 bases and 2 bases, there was a span of 8 bases. The CDR3 DNA reads TGCGCCAGCAGCTTGGGACAGTTTAACACCGGGGAGCTGTTTTTT. Amino acids: CASSLGQFNTGELFF.

This rearrangement joins TRBV7-2 to TRBJ1-1; a possible D gene is TRBD1 (5 bases). Germline V gene sequence: CDR1 SGHTA, CDR2 FQGNSA. The CDR3 has 15 amino acids. Trimming shortened V by 1 base and J by 3 bases, and 12 bases separated the two germline ends. The DNA of the CDR3 is TGTGCCAGCAGCTTAGTATCGGTGGGGGACACTGAAGCTTTCTTT. Protein product: CASSLVSVGDTEAFF.

At least ten counts were recorded for this clonotype. This chain joins TRBV4-3 and TRBJ2-7; TRBD2 aligns across 7 bases. The germline gives CDR1 LGHNA, CDR2 YSLEER. CDR3 length equals 15 residues. J lost 0 bases, V lost 0 bases, and 2 bases had no gene match. This CDR3 is CASSQDLAASYEQYF. The CDR3 DNA is TGCGCCAGCAGCCAAGACCTAGCGGCCTCCTACGAGCAGTACTTC.

This chain connects TRBV7-2 to TRBJ2-7; no definite D call. V lost 2 bases to trimming and J lost 3 bases, with 14 bases between them. The CDR3 is made up of 15 amino acids. CDR1 is SGHTA and CDR2 is FQGNSA in the germline V gene. CDR3: CASSLLPNPVYEQYF. CDR3 DNA sequence: TGTGCCAGCAGCTTATTGCCTAATCCGGTCTACGAGCAGTACTTC.

There are a few counts of this clonotype. The V call is TRBV12-3 or TRBV12-4, the J call TRBJ1-1; TRBD1 matches at 8 bases. The trim removed 6 bases at V and 5 bases at J, leaving 11 bases unmatched. This CDR3 has 15 amino acids. DNA of the CDR3: TGTGCCAGCAGCAGAGACAGGGGCATATCGACTGAAGCTTTCTTT. Protein sequence: CASSRDRGISTEAFF.

This sequence joins TRBV9 and TRBJ2-1; D is unclear. This CDR3 has 12 residues. Germline CDR1 reads SGDLS; CDR2 reads YYNGEE. V was cut by 7 bases and J by 0 bases, with 5 bases left in between. This chain's CDR3 is CASQSSYNEQFF. CDR3 nucleotides: TGTGCCAGCCAGAGCTCCTACAATGAGCAGTTCTTC.

The gene calls are TRBV6-6 and TRBJ1-2, with D possibly being TRBD1 (5 bases). Germline V gene data show CDR1 as MNHNY and CDR2 as SVGAGI (reference sequence). V was trimmed by 4 bases and J by 6 bases, leaving 15 bases between them. CDR3 length equals 14 residues. The chain's CDR3 is CASSSTDSYNGYTF. The CDR3 region has the DNA TGTGCCAGCAGTTCGACTGACAGCTACAATGGCTACACCTTC.

J is TRBJ2-5 and V is TRBV27, with D uncertain. Trimming left V 7 bases short and J 9 bases short, with 12 bases between. Germline CDR1 reads MNHEY; CDR2 reads SMNVEV (reference sequence). The CDR3 consists of 11 residues. The CDR3 spells CASTPESSQYF. The CDR3, as DNA: TGTGCCAGCACCCCAGAGAGTTCCCAGTACTTC.

V is TRBV12-3 or TRBV12-4 and J is TRBJ2-1, with D possibly TRBD2 on 7 matching bases. This CDR3 is built from 14 residues. The V end was cut by 6 bases, the J end by 5 bases, with 14 bases between. CDR3 protein: CASRAGGPNNEQFF. The DNA of the CDR3 is TGTGCCAGCAGAGCCGGGGGGCCAAACAATGAGCAGTTCTTC.

The chain is built from TRBV29-1 and TRBJ1-1; D unresolved. This CDR3 spans 12 amino acids. V shed 4 bases and J shed 2 bases, with 8 bases lying between them. Germline-derived CDR1 and CDR2 are SQVTM and ANQGSEA. The CDR3 nucleotides are TGCAGCGTTGGGGTGGGTAACACTGAAGCTTTCTTT. Encoded protein: CSVGVGNTEAFF.

This clonotype has at least ten counts. CDR3 sequence: CASSTRDSNQFF. The DNA of the CDR3 is TGTGCCAGCAGCACAAGGGACAGCAATCAGTTCTTC. The V and J genes are TRBV7-9 and TRBJ2-1; 7 positions match TRBD1. J gave up 13 bases and V 5 bases, and 8 bases lay outside the gene matches. CDR3 length: 12 residues. Germline assignment: CDR1 SEHNR and CDR2 FQNEAQ (reference sequence). The full variable domain, its missing parts supplied by reference TRBV7-9 and TRBJ2-1, is DTGVSQNPRHKITKRGQNVTFRCDPISEHNRLYWYRQTLGQGPEFLTYFQNEAQLEKSRLLSDRFSAERPKGSFSTLEIQRTEQGDSAMYLCASSTRDSNQFFGPGTRLTVL.

The V and J genes are TRBV4-1 and TRBJ2-6; unclear D gene. The V end was cut by 7 bases, the J end by 2 bases, with 9 bases between. Looked up from germline, CDR1 is MGHRA and CDR2 is YSYEKL. This CDR3 is built from 14 residues. CDR3 amino acids: CASTRTPGANVLTF. The CDR3 bases are TGCGCCAGCACCCGTACCCCTGGGGCCAACGTCCTGACTTTC.